Shown below are 5 T cell receptor beta chains from a single sample sequenced in a study of technical replicates of blood from several donors. The table came from immunoSEQ multiplex PCR; TCRdb's copy has only in-frame clones and leaves some out. The sample contains under 90,000 clones, about 94% of which appear only once. The sequenced sample was T cells isolated from PBMCs. The receptors come from a human donor in good health.

The chain couples TRBV6-1 to TRBJ1-5; 10 nucleotides line up with TRBD1. V shed 1 base, J shed 6 bases, and the junction held 12 bases outside the gene matches. Germline-derived CDR1 and CDR2 are MNHNS and SASEGT. The CDR3 extends over 18 amino acids. CDR3 amino acids: CASSEGDRGHGRSQPQHF. The CDR3 DNA follows: TGTGCCAGCAGTGAAGGGGACAGGGGACATGGTAGAAGTCAGCCCCAGCATTTT.

The chain employs TRBV30 and TRBJ1-2; D call uncertain. Germline assignment: CDR1 GTSNPN and CDR2 SVGIG (reference sequence). The CDR3 contains 15 residues. V was clipped by 0 bases and J by 1 base, with 12 bases between them. CDR3 amino acids: CAWSVRAGFNYGYTF. For the CDR3, the DNA is TGTGCCTGGAGTGTACGAGCAGGTTTTAACTATGGCTACACCTTC.

The chain is built from TRBV28 and TRBJ2-6; D ambiguous. Germline V gene sequence: CDR1 MDHEN, CDR2 SYDVKM. V shed 6 bases and J shed 0 bases, with 9 bases lying between them. The CDR3 is 15 amino acids. This CDR3 is CASSADSSGANVLTF. DNA for the CDR3: TGTGCCAGCAGCGCGGATAGCTCTGGGGCCAACGTCCTGACTTTC.

V and J are TRBV6-1 and TRBJ2-7, with D maybe TRBD2 (5 bases). The CDR3 is 16 amino acids. The V end lost 3 bases, the J end lost 4 bases, and 19 bases lay between the germline ends. Germline loops: CDR1 MNHNS, CDR2 SASEGT. The DNA of the CDR3 is TGTGCCAGCAGTGAGGGAGATAACGTGGATCATTACGAGCAGTACTTC. This sequence encodes CASSEGDNVDHYEQYF.

This sequence joins TRBV7-9 and TRBJ1-2, with 10 positions matching TRBD1. CDR1 is SEHNR, CDR2 FQNEAQ, per germline (reference sequence). This CDR3 region has 13 residues. Trimming removed 3 bases from V and 10 bases from J; junction bases left unmatched: 5. CDR3 sequence: CASSFGDRGIYTF. The CDR3 nucleotides read TGTGCCAGCAGCTTCGGGGACAGGGGCATCTACACCTTC.